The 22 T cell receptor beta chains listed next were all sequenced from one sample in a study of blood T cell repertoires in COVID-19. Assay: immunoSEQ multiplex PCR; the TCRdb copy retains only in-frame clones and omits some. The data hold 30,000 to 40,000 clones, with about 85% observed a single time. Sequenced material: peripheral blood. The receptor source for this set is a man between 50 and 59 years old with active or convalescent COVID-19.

CDR3 DNA sequence: TGTGCCAGCAGTCTTAATCAGCCCCAGCATTTT. Translated: CASSLNQPQHF. This chain uses TRBV28 with TRBJ1-5; the D is unclear. Deletions cut 5 bases from V and 4 bases from J, with 3 bases between. CDR1 MDHEN and CDR2 SYDVKM come from the germline V gene. The CDR3 runs 11 residues.

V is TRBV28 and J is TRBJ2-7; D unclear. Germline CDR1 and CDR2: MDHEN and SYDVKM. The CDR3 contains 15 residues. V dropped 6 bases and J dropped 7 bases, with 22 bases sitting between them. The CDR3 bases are TGTGCCAGCAGGGATTTACCCTACGTCGGGTCTGAGCAGTACTTC. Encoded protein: CASRDLPYVGSEQYF. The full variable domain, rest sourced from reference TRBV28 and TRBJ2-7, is DVKVTQSSRYLVKRTGEKVFLECVQDMDHENMFWYRQDPGLGLRLIYFSYDVKMKEKGDIPEGYSVSREKKERFSLILESASTNQTSMYLCASRDLPYVGSEQYFGPGTRLTVT.

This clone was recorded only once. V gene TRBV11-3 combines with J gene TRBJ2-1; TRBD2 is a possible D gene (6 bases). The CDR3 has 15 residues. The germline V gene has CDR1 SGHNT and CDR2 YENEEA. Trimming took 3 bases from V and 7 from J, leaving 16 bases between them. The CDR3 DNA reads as TGTGCCAGCAGCTTTGGAGGAGGGCCAAGGAATGAGCAGTTCTTC. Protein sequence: CASSFGGGPRNEQFF.

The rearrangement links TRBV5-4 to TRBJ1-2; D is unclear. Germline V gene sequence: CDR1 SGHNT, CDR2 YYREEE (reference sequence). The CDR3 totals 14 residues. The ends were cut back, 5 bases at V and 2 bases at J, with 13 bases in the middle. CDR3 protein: CASRDRDRNYGYTF. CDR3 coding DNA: TGTGCCAGCAGGGACCGGGATCGCAACTATGGCTACACCTTC. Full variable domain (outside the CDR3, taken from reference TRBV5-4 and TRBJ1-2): ETGVTQSPTHLIKTRGQQVTLRCSSQSGHNTVSWYQQALGQGPQFIFQYYREEENGRGNFPPRFSGLQFPNYSSELNVNALELDDSALYLCASRDRDRNYGYTFGSGTRLTVV.

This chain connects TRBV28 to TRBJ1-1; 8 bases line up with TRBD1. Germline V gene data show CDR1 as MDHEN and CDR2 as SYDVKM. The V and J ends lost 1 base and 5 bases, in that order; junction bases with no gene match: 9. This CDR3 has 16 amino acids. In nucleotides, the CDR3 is TGTGCCAGCAGTTTATCTTCAGGGGGCGCAGGGACTGAAGCTTTCTTT. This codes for CASSLSSGGAGTEAFF.

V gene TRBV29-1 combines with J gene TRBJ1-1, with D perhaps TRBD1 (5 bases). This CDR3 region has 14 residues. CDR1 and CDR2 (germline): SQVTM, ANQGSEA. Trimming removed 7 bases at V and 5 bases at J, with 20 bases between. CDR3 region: CSGVFLGGGTEAFF. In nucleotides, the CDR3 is TGCAGCGGGGTCTTTTTGGGCGGGGGGACTGAAGCTTTCTTT.

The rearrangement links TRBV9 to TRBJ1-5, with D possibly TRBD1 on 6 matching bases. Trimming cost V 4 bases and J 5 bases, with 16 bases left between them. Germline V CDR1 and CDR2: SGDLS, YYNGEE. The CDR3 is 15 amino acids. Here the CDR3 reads CASSQTGWGDQPQHF. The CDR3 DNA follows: TGTGCCAGCAGCCAAACAGGGTGGGGAGATCAGCCCCAGCATTTT.

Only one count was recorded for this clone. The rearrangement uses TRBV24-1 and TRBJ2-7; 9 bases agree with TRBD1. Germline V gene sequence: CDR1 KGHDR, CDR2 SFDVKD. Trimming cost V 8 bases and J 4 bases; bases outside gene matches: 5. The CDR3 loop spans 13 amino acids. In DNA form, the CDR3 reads TGTGCCACCAATCCCGGGACAGGGTACGAGCAGTACTTC. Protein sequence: CATNPGTGYEQYF.

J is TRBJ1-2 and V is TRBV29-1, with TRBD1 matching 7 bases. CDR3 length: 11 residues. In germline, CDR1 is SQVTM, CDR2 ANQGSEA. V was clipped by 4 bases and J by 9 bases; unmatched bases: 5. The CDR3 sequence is CSVVTGESYTF. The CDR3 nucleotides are TGCAGCGTTGTTACAGGGGAAAGCTACACCTTC.

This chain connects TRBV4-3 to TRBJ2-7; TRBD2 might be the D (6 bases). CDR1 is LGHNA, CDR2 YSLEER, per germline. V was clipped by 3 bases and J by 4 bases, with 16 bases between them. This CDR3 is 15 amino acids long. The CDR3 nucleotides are TGCGCCAGCAGCCAGGGGTTCCGGAGCGGGTACGAGCAGTACTTC. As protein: CASSQGFRSGYEQYF.

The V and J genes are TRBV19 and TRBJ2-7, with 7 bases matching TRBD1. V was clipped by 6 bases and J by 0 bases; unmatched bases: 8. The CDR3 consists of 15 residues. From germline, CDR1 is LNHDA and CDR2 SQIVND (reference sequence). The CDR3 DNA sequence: TGTGCCAGTAGCGTACAGGGGCGAAGCTCCTACGAGCAGTACTTC. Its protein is CASSVQGRSSYEQYF.

The DNA of the CDR3 is TGTGCCAGCAGCCGACTAGCGGGAGGCACAGATACGCAGTATTTT. Protein sequence: CASSRLAGGTDTQYF. The V gene is TRBV14, the J gene TRBJ2-3; 12 bases fit TRBD2. Germline lookup yields CDR1 SGHDN and CDR2 FVKESK. The ends lost 4 bases at V and 1 base at J; junction bases unmatched: 0. The CDR3 contains 15 residues.

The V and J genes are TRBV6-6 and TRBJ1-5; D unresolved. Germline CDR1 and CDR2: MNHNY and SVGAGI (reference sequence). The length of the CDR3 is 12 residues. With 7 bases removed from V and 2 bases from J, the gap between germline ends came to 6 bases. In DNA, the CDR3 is TGTGCCAGCACCGGGGGCAATCAGCCCCAGCATTTT. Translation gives CASTGGNQPQHF.

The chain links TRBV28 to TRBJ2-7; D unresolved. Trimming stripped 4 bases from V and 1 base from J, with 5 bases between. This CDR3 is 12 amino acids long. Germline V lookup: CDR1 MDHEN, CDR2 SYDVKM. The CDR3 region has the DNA TGTGCCAGCAGTTACTTTTCCTACGAGCAGTACTTC. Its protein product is CASSYFSYEQYF.

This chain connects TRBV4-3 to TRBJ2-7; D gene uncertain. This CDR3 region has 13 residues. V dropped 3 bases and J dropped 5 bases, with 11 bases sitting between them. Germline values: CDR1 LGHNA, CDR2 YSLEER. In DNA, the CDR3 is TGCGCCAGCAGCCAGTACTCAGGTGACGAGCAGTACTTC. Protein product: CASSQYSGDEQYF.

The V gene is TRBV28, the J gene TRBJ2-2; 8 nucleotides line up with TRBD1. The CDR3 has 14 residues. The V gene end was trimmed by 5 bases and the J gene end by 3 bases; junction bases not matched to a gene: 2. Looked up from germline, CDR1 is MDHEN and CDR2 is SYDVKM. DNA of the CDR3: TGTGCCAGCAGTCCGACAGGGGACACCGGGGAGCTGTTTTTT. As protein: CASSPTGDTGELFF.

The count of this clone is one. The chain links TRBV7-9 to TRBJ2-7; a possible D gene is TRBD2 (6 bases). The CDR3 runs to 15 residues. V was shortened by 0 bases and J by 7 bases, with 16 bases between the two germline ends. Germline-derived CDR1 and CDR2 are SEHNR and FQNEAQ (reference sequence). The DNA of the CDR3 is TGTGCCAGCAGCTTAGCTAGCGGAACCTACGGTGAGCAGTACTTC. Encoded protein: CASSLASGTYGEQYF.

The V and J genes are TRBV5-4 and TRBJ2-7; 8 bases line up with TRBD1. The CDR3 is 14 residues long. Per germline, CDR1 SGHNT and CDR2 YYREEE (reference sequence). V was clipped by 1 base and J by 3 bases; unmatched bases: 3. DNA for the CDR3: TGTGCCAGCAGCTTGAAGGGACAGGTCTACGAGCAGTACTTC. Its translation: CASSLKGQVYEQYF.

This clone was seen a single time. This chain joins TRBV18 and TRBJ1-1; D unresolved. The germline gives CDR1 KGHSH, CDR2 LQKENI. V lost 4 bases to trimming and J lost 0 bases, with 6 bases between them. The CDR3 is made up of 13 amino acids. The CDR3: CASSQTVNTEAFF. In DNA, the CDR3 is TGTGCCAGCTCACAAACAGTGAACACTGAAGCTTTCTTT.

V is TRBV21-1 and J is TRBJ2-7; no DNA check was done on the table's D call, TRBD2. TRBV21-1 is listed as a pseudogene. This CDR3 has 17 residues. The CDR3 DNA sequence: TGTGCCAGCAGCAAAGTGGGGGAGGGAGGAGTCTCCTACGAGCAGTACTTC. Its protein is CASSKVGEGGVSYEQYF.

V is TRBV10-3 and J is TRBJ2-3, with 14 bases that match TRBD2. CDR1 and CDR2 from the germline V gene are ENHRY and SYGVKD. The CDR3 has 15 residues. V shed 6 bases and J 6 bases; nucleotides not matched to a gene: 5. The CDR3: CAISSGTSGSDTQYF. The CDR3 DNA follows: TGTGCCATCAGCTCCGGGACTAGCGGGAGTGATACGCAGTATTTT.

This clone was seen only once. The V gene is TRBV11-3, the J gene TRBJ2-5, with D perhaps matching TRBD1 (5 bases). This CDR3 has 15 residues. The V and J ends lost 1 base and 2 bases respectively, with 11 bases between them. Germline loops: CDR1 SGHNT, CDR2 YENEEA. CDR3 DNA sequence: TGTGCCAGCAGCTTAGGTGGGGCACGGCAAGAGACCCAGTACTTC. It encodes CASSLGGARQETQYF.